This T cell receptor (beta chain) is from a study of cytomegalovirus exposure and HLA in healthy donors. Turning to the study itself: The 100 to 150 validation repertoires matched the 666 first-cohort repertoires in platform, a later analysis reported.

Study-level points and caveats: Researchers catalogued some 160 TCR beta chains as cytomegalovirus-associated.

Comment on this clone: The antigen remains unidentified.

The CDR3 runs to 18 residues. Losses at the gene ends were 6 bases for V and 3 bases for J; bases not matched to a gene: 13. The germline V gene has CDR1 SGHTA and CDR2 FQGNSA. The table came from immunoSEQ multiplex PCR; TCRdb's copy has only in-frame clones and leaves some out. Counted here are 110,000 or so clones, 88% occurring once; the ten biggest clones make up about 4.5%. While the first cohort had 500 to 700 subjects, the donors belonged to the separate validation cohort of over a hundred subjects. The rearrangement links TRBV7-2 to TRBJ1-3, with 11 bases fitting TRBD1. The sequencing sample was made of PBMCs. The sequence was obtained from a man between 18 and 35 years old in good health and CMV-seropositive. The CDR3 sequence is CASSFHGQGAYLGNTIYF. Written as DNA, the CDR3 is TGTGCCAGCAGTTTCCATGGACAGGGGGCTTACCTTGGAAACACCATATATTTT.